This entry lists 28 T cell receptor beta chains sequenced from one sample in a study of OX40 agonist ivuxolimab in advanced cancers. Profiling relied on immunoSEQ multiplex PCR, and the TCRdb table lists in-frame clones only, not all of them. The sample lists just over 50,000 clones; 80% to 85% were seen once. Here the sequenced sample was CD4+ or CD8+ T cells sorted from blood, taken in a trial of the OX40 agonist ivuxolimab. Receptors were obtained from an adult with an advanced solid tumor such as melanoma, head and neck, liver or kidney cancer.

The chain carries TRBV20-1 and TRBJ1-6; the D is unclear. Germline loops: CDR1 DFQATT, CDR2 SNEGSKA (reference sequence). This CDR3 region has 11 residues. The CDR3 DNA reads as TGCGGTGTGGGCAGGTCGGTCTCCCTCCACTTT. As protein: CGVGRSVSLHF.

The genes are TRBV27 and TRBJ1-6; D not certain. CDR3 length: 14 residues. V shed 8 bases and J shed 7 bases, with 15 bases lying between them. From germline, CDR1 is MNHEY and CDR2 SMNVEV (reference sequence). For the CDR3, the DNA is TGTGCCAGCGGTACTAACTCGGGAAATTCACCCCTCCACTTT. It specifies CASGTNSGNSPLHF.

The gene calls are TRBV11-3 and TRBJ1-1, with 7 bases that match TRBD1. Germline V gene data show CDR1 as SGHNT and CDR2 as YENEEA. The J segment lost 0 bases and the V segment lost 5 bases, leaving 0 bases of the junction unmatched. The CDR3 loop spans 13 amino acids. The CDR3 here is CASSGQVNTEAFF. Written as DNA, the CDR3 is TGTGCCAGCAGCGGACAGGTGAACACTGAAGCTTTCTTT.

V and J are TRBV11-2 and TRBJ2-2; 9 nucleotides agree with TRBD2. CDR3 length: 15 amino acids. Losses at the gene ends were 5 bases for V and 1 base for J; bases not matched to a gene: 2. Germline assignment: CDR1 SGHAT and CDR2 FQNNGV. CDR3 amino acids: CASSNSGGNTGELFF. The CDR3, as DNA: TGTGCCAGCAGCAATAGCGGGGGGAACACCGGGGAGCTGTTTTTT.

The V and J genes are TRBV19 and TRBJ1-5, with unresolved D. The CDR3 loop spans 14 amino acids. Between the trimmed V and J ends, which lost 6 bases and 3 bases, there was a span of 12 bases. In germline, CDR1 is LNHDA, CDR2 SQIVND (reference sequence). CDR3 nucleotide sequence: TGTGCCAGTAGCCTGGACGGTTACAATCAGCCCCAGCATTTT. Its translation: CASSLDGYNQPQHF.

CDR3 protein: CASTTRGVINSPLHF. In DNA form, the CDR3 reads TGTGCCAGCACCACCAGGGGGGTAATTAATTCACCCCTCCACTTT. This chain connects TRBV25-1 to TRBJ1-6; TRBD1 matches at 7 bases. CDR3 length equals 15 residues. The V and J ends lost 7 bases and 6 bases, in that order; junction bases with no gene match: 9. Germline CDR1 MGHDK, CDR2 SYGVNS.

This rearrangement joins TRBV19 to TRBJ1-5; no clear D gene. V lost 3 bases to trimming and J lost 1 base, with 10 bases between them. This CDR3 spans 15 amino acids. The germline CDR1 and CDR2 sequences are LNHDA and SQIVND (reference sequence). The CDR3 here is CASSIQVRSNQPQHF. DNA for the CDR3: TGTGCCAGTAGTATCCAGGTCCGCAGCAATCAGCCCCAGCATTTT.

This rearrangement joins TRBV5-1 to TRBJ1-6, with TRBD1 identical over 7 bases. CDR1 and CDR2 (germline): SGHRS, YFSETQ. The CDR3 is made up of 19 amino acids. With 0 bases clipped from V and 0 bases from J, the junction kept 9 bases outside the gene matches. The CDR3: CASSLEAQGKGSYNSPLHF. In DNA form, the CDR3 reads TGCGCCAGCAGCTTGGAGGCACAGGGGAAGGGCTCCTATAATTCACCCCTCCACTTT.

The chain has TRBV7-9 and TRBJ1-4; D might be TRBD1 (5 bases). Germline V gives CDR1 SEHNR, CDR2 FQNEAQ (reference sequence). The V and J ends lost 1 base and 7 bases respectively, with 13 bases between them. The CDR3 extends over 15 amino acids. This chain's CDR3 is CASSLGGGPGEKLFF. DNA for the CDR3: TGTGCCAGCAGCTTAGGTGGGGGACCAGGTGAAAAACTGTTTTTT.

The rearrangement uses TRBV27 and TRBJ1-5; no reliable D call. The CDR3 runs 14 residues. Germline loops: CDR1 MNHEY, CDR2 SMNVEV (reference sequence). The V end was cut by 8 bases, the J end by 0 bases, with 11 bases between. CDR3 protein: CASARFYSNQPQHF. CDR3 in DNA: TGTGCCAGCGCGAGGTTCTATAGCAATCAGCCCCAGCATTTT.

V usage is TRBV5-1 and J usage is TRBJ2-5; TRBD1 matches at 7 bases. The V gene's germline CDR1 is SGHRS and CDR2 YFSETQ. This CDR3 spans 16 amino acids. V dropped 4 bases and J dropped 1; count of bases not matched to a gene: 10. CDR3 protein: CASSARDSHPQETQYF. The CDR3 bases are TGCGCCAGCAGCGCCCGGGACAGTCACCCCCAAGAGACCCAGTACTTC.

This clone was observed a single time. This chain joins TRBV19 and TRBJ1-1; D unresolved. There are 14 residues in the CDR3. The V gene lost 1 base and the J gene lost 1 base, with 7 bases spanning the gap. Germline-derived CDR1 and CDR2 are LNHDA and SQIVND (reference sequence). The chain's CDR3 is CASSIAGGNTEAFF. The CDR3, as DNA: TGTGCCAGTAGTATAGCCGGTGGGAACACTGAAGCTTTCTTT.

The chain uses TRBV4-2 and TRBJ2-5; 8 bases line up with TRBD1. Per the germline V gene, CDR1 is LGHNA and CDR2 is YNFKEQ. The CDR3 contains 16 residues. The J segment lost 1 base and the V segment lost 1 base, leaving 5 bases of the junction unmatched. For the CDR3, the DNA is TGTGCCAGCAGCCAAGCAGAGACAGGGGTCCAAGAGACCCAGTACTTC. Amino acid sequence: CASSQAETGVQETQYF.

The CDR3 DNA sequence: TGTGCCAGCTTCCCCAGGGCTAGCTCCTACGAGCAGTACTTC. Its translation: CASFPRASSYEQYF. The V gene is TRBV6-6, the J gene TRBJ2-7, with D perhaps matching TRBD1 (5 bases). Between the trimmed V and J ends, which lost 8 bases and 0 bases, there was a span of 14 bases. CDR1 is MNHNY and CDR2 is SVGAGI in the germline V gene (reference sequence). The CDR3 runs 14 residues.

The V call is TRBV28, the J call TRBJ2-1; the match to TRBD2 covers 9 bases. Per the germline V gene, CDR1 is MDHEN and CDR2 is SYDVKM. V gave up 5 bases and J gave up 3 bases; unmatched junction bases: 8. The CDR3 covers 16 residues. This CDR3 is CASSSPAGGVYNEQFF. The CDR3 coding sequence is TGTGCCAGCAGTAGCCCAGCGGGGGGCGTCTACAATGAGCAGTTCTTC.

The genes are TRBV15 and TRBJ2-5; TRBD2 agrees at 10 bases. Germline V lookup: CDR1 LNHNV, CDR2 YYDKDF (reference sequence). The CDR3 is 17 amino acids. The junction had 5 bases not matched to a gene; V was cut back by 0 bases and J by 1 base. CDR3: CATSRDRASGGQETQYF. The CDR3 nucleotides read TGTGCCACCAGCAGAGATAGGGCTAGCGGGGGCCAAGAGACCCAGTACTTC.

This clone was detected a few times. At the DNA level, this CDR3 is encoded by other sequences in the same sample as well. The chain recombines TRBV7-8 with TRBJ1-3; no definite D call. CDR1 and CDR2 from the germline V gene are SGHVS and FQNEAQ. The CDR3 spans 16 residues. V dropped 5 bases and J dropped 3 bases, with 17 bases sitting between them. For the CDR3, the DNA is TGTGCCAGCAGCCCTCGCACGCGCAGCAATGGAAACACCATATATTTT. Translated: CASSPRTRSNGNTIYF.

The rearrangement uses TRBV4-1 and TRBJ2-5, with D possibly TRBD2 on 6 matching bases. The CDR3 is 18 amino acids. Looked up from germline, CDR1 is MGHRA and CDR2 is YSYEKL. Deletions cut 2 bases from V and 2 bases from J, with 21 bases between. The CDR3 sequence: CASSQMTSLGGKQETQYF. CDR3 DNA sequence: TGCGCCAGCAGCCAAATGACGTCCTTAGGAGGGAAACAAGAGACCCAGTACTTC.

The J gene is TRBJ2-5, the V gene TRBV6-1; a possible D gene is TRBD2 (5 bases). V lost 6 bases and J 10 bases, leaving 12 bases between the germline ends. CDR3 length: 11 residues. The germline CDR1 and CDR2 sequences are MNHNS and SASEGT. CDR3 amino acids: CASSELEGQYF. The CDR3 region has the DNA TGTGCCAGCAGCGAACTAGAGGGCCAGTACTTC.

The CDR3 region is CASSLLLGGSGGYTF. The CDR3 DNA is TGTGCCAGCAGTCTCCTGTTAGGGGGCAGCGGTGGCTACACCTTC. The V gene is TRBV7-9, the J gene TRBJ1-2, with 7 positions matching TRBD1. The CDR3 runs 15 residues. Per the germline V gene, CDR1 is SEHNR and CDR2 is FQNEAQ (reference sequence). The ends lost 6 bases at V and 7 bases at J; junction bases unmatched: 14.

The chain links TRBV2 to TRBJ2-1, with 10 positions matching TRBD2. Losses at the gene ends were 5 bases for V and 8 bases for J; bases not matched to a gene: 6. CDR1 is SNHLY and CDR2 is FYNNEI in the germline V gene. There are 14 residues in the CDR3. CDR3 loop: CASSQQRGGDEQFF. The DNA for the CDR3 is TGTGCCAGCAGTCAGCAGCGGGGGGGCGATGAGCAGTTCTTC.

The chain combines TRBV6-5 with TRBJ1-1, with TRBD1 as a possible D gene (6 bases). Looked up from germline, CDR1 is MNHEY and CDR2 is SVGAGI. Trimming removed 1 base from V and 1 base from J, with 10 bases in between. The CDR3 has 15 amino acids. CDR3 nucleotides: TGTGCCAGCAGTTACTTACCGGGACAGAACACTGAAGCTTTCTTT. This encodes CASSYLPGQNTEAFF.

This clone has only one observation. CDR3 sequence reads: CASSIGLGAYEQYF. The CDR3, as DNA: TGTGCCAGTAGTATAGGACTCGGGGCCTACGAGCAGTACTTC. The chain has TRBV19 and TRBJ2-7; a possible D gene is TRBD2 (5 bases). Per the germline V gene, CDR1 is LNHDA and CDR2 is SQIVND (reference sequence). CDR3 size: 14 residues. V was pared by 1 base and J by 2 bases, with 9 bases between.

The chain is built from TRBV9 and TRBJ2-2, with TRBD1 matching over 8 bases. Germline CDR1 is SGDLS and CDR2 is YYNGEE. J gave up 7 bases and V 4 bases, and 6 bases lay outside the gene matches. This CDR3 contains 14 residues. The CDR3 spells CASSSRTGIGELFF. CDR3 DNA: TGTGCCAGCAGCTCCCGGACAGGGATCGGGGAGCTGTTTTTT.

The CDR3 coding sequence is TGTGCCAGCAGCTTACTAAGCGGGGGGGCCGCCTACAATGAGCAGTTCTTC. Translated: CASSLLSGGAAYNEQFF. This rearrangement joins TRBV11-3 to TRBJ2-1; TRBD2 agrees at 10 bases. This CDR3 region has 17 residues. From germline, CDR1 is SGHNT and CDR2 YENEEA. The V segment lost 2 bases and the J segment 2 bases; nucleotides outside the gene matches: 6.

The rearrangement joins TRBV9 to TRBJ2-7, with D unclear. In germline, CDR1 is SGDLS, CDR2 YYNGEE. Trimming shortened V by 4 bases and J by 1 base, and 15 bases separated the two germline ends. The CDR3 consists of 15 residues. In DNA form, the CDR3 reads TGTGCCAGCAGCCCCACGAGCCTCGGGTCCTACGAGCAGTACTTC. This sequence encodes CASSPTSLGSYEQYF.

This CDR3 is CASSLVGGGVEFF. Here the CDR3 DNA reads TGCGCCAGCAGCTTGGTAGGCGGGGGAGTTGAGTTCTTC. The chain uses TRBV5-1 and TRBJ2-1, with TRBD2 matching over 7 bases. The CDR3 totals 13 residues. The ends lost 0 bases at V and 14 bases at J; junction bases unmatched: 8. CDR1 is SGHRS and CDR2 is YFSETQ in the germline V gene.

Worth noting for this clone: An end of the junction differs from the germline gene, which may be a read error. This chain connects TRBV6-5 to TRBJ2-3, with 7 bases fitting TRBD1. CDR1 and CDR2 (germline): MNHEY, SVGAGI. The CDR3 is 14 amino acids. CDR3: CAGSTGQVTDTQYF. The CDR3 region has the DNA TGTGCCGGCAGTACAGGACAGGTCACAGATACGCAGTATTTT.